This T cell receptor beta chain was observed in a study of cytomegalovirus exposure and HLA in healthy donors. Findings and caveats of the study: The study carried out a later analysis of TCR beta sequences. It associated some 17,000 of them with specific HLA alleles at a false discovery rate of 0.05. On later analysis, the bulk of CMV-associated TCR beta chains appeared to be HLA-restricted. The authors enumerated some 160 TCR beta chains as linked to cytomegalovirus. Most TCR beta V segments were productive about 90% or about 30% of the time in an earlier analysis.

In the case of this clone: Its cognate antigen is unknown.

Germline assignment: CDR1 SNHLY and CDR2 FYNNEI. J was trimmed by 2 bases and V by 3 bases; bases with no gene match: 6. The CDR3 extends over 15 amino acids. In the PCR, 60 Vbeta and 13 Jbeta primers were used. The table came from immunoSEQ multiplex PCR; TCRdb's copy has only in-frame clones and leaves some out. The table lists approximately 150,000 clones, approximately 81% of them singletons, with less than 3% in the top ten. The chain joins TRBV2 to TRBJ1-2, with 7 bases identical to TRBD1. Sequencing was done on a sample of PBMCs. The sequence came from a female donor in good health and CMV-seronegative. The CDR3 region is CASSDRQGVNYGYTF. Written as DNA, the CDR3 is TGTGCCAGCAGTGATCGGCAGGGGGTCAACTATGGCTACACCTTC. The full variable domain, completed using reference TRBV2 and TRBJ1-2, is EPEVTQTPSHQVTQMGQEVILRCVPISNHLYFYWYRQILGQKVEFLVSFYNNEISEKSEIFDDQFSVERPDGSNFTLKIRSTKLEDSAMYFCASSDRQGVNYGYTFGSGTRLTVV.